This TCR beta chain came from a study of cytomegalovirus exposure and HLA in healthy donors. Overall study context: There were roughly 110 million unique TCR beta sequences, drawn from about 180 million T cells, in an earlier analysis. Across around 400 genotyped donors, about 80% landed in the Caucasian-associated ancestry cluster. Study-wide points: A missense variant in DCLRE1C was later tied to TCR beta V- and J-gene trimming. Later analysis reportedly placed an Asian-associated ancestry cluster below the approximately 700-donor mean in N-insertions.

The PCR was carried out with 60 Vbeta primers and 13 Jbeta primers. The protocol was immunoSEQ multiplex PCR, while the TCRdb copy is restricted to in-frame clones and leaves out a portion. The table counts roughly 80,000 clones; roughly an eighth lies in the top ten. A remark on this clone: What it binds is unknown.

This receptor was obtained from a man aged 45 to 65 in good health and CMV-seropositive. Sequencing was carried out using PBMCs.

CDR3 amino acids: CASLARDSPQPQHF. Written as DNA, the CDR3 is TGTGCCAGTCTCGCCCGGGACAGCCCTCAGCCCCAGCATTTT. The chain joins TRBV19 to TRBJ1-5, with 7 bases lining up with TRBD1. This CDR3 spans 14 amino acids. Germline V CDR1 and CDR2: LNHDA, SQIVND (reference sequence). V lost 8 bases and J lost 6; bases outside the gene matches: 10.